One and the same sample provided the 30 T cell receptor beta chains below, sequenced in a study of cytomegalovirus exposure and HLA in healthy donors. It was with 60 Vbeta and 13 Jbeta primers that the PCR ran. Assay used: immunoSEQ multiplex PCR; TCRdb lists only in-frame clones, some missing. Found here are some 200,000 clones, 82% of them singletons; the top ten hold 2.7%. The specimen sequenced was PBMCs. The receptors were gathered from a woman aged 40 to 50 in good health and CMV-seronegative.

V gene TRBV10-1 combines with J gene TRBJ1-1; 8 positions match TRBD1. Losses at the gene ends were 0 bases for V and 6 bases for J; bases not matched to a gene: 0. The CDR3 has 13 residues. Germline CDR1 reads WNHNN; CDR2 reads SYGVQD (reference sequence). The CDR3 reads CASSESDRAEAFF. CDR3 coding DNA: TGCGCCAGCAGTGAGTCGGACAGGGCTGAAGCTTTCTTT.

The chain combines TRBV27 with TRBJ2-1; D perhaps matches TRBD2 (5 bases). The V and J ends lost 0 bases and 4 bases respectively, with 13 bases between them. The CDR3 spans 16 residues. Germline values: CDR1 MNHEY, CDR2 SMNVEV (reference sequence). The CDR3 sequence: CASSLSAGLLYNEQFF. DNA for the CDR3: TGTGCCAGCAGTTTATCCGCGGGTCTACTGTACAATGAGCAGTTCTTC.

DNA of the CDR3: TGTGCCAGCAGACGACAGGGTGTGAGTCAGCCCCAGCATTTT. Translation: CASRRQGVSQPQHF. J is TRBJ1-5 and V is TRBV6-6, with 7 bases aligning to TRBD1. CDR1 is MNHNY and CDR2 is SVGAGI in the germline V gene (reference sequence). The ends lost 6 bases at V and 6 bases at J; junction bases unmatched: 8. CDR3 length equals 14 residues.

The chain has TRBV25-1 and TRBJ2-3, with 7 bases aligning to TRBD2. The CDR3 runs 16 residues. Germline V gene lookup returns CDR1 MGHDK and CDR2 SYGVNS. After removal of 5 bases from V and 5 bases from J, the junction contained 13 bases not matched to a gene. The CDR3 DNA is TGTGCCAGCAGTCCTGCCTTACGCGAGCGGGGAGATACGCAGTATTTT. It codes for CASSPALRERGDTQYF.

This clone was observed a handful of times. The chain carries TRBV10-3 and TRBJ1-1, with D hard to call. This CDR3 is built from 14 residues. Germline lookup yields CDR1 ENHRY and CDR2 SYGVKD. The V gene lost 4 bases and the J gene lost 5 bases, with 14 bases spanning the gap. The DNA of the CDR3 is TGTGCCATCAGTGTAGACGGGGATAAGACTGAAGCTTTCTTT. As protein: CAISVDGDKTEAFF.

The gene calls are TRBV5-1 and TRBJ2-3, with 8 bases aligning to TRBD1. V lost 3 bases and J lost 0; bases outside the gene matches: 9. The CDR3 is 17 amino acids. In germline, CDR1 is SGHRS, CDR2 YFSETQ. DNA of the CDR3: TGCGCCAGCAGCTCGGACAGGGCTGAATCTAGCACAGATACGCAGTATTTT. Translation: CASSSDRAESSTDTQYF. Drawing the rest from reference TRBV5-1 and TRBJ2-3, the complete variable domain is KAGVTQTPRYLIKTRGQQVTLSCSPISGHRSVSWYQQTPGQGLQFLFEYFSETQRNKGNFPGRFSGRQFSNSRSEMNVSTLELGDSALYLCASSSDRAESSTDTQYFGPGTRLTVL.

This chain connects TRBV2 to TRBJ2-4; D possibly corresponds to TRBD1 (6 bases). CDR1 and CDR2 (germline): SNHLY, FYNNEI. V was pared by 1 base and J by 9 bases, with 16 bases between. The CDR3 consists of 15 residues. The CDR3 region has the DNA TGTGCCAGCAGTGAAGGGGACAAAAGGGTGGTCATTCAGTACTTC. Protein product: CASSEGDKRVVIQYF.

This clone was counted a few times. The rearrangement uses TRBV27 and TRBJ1-6, with 8 positions matching TRBD1. CDR1 and CDR2 (germline): MNHEY, SMNVEV (reference sequence). This CDR3 has 14 residues. Losses at the gene ends were 4 bases for V and 7 bases for J; bases not matched to a gene: 3. Here the CDR3 reads CASSYRGRNSPLHF. The CDR3 coding sequence is TGTGCCAGCAGTTACAGGGGGAGGAATTCACCCCTCCACTTT.

As for this clone: Other nucleotide sequences from this sample produce the same CDR3. The chain combines TRBV5-1 with TRBJ1-2, with 7 bases matching TRBD1. This CDR3 is 14 amino acids long. V lost 0 bases to trimming and J lost 3 bases; unmatched junction nucleotides: 2. Germline V gene lookup returns CDR1 SGHRS and CDR2 YFSETQ. The CDR3 sequence: CASSLGQGDYGYTF. The CDR3 bases are TGCGCCAGCAGCTTGGGACAGGGTGACTATGGCTACACCTTC.

Comment on this clone: One end of the junction is discordant with germline, which a read error may explain. J is TRBJ2-7 and V is TRBV7-9; D is possibly TRBD1 or TRBD2 (7 bases each). This CDR3 has 18 residues. Germline values: CDR1 SEHNR, CDR2 FQNEAQ (reference sequence). CDR3 protein: CSSSLAGSRDSWSYEQYF. DNA of the CDR3: TGTTCCAGCAGCTTAGCGGGTTCCCGGGACAGCTGGTCCTACGAGCAGTACTTC.

This clone has more than one count but fewer than ten. The rearrangement links TRBV27 to TRBJ2-7; TRBD1 matches at 8 bases. V gave up 5 bases and J gave up 2 bases; unmatched junction bases: 8. The CDR3 is made up of 15 amino acids. From germline, CDR1 is MNHEY and CDR2 SMNVEV (reference sequence). CDR3: CASSPQGALPYEQYF. The DNA of the CDR3 is TGTGCCAGCAGTCCGCAGGGGGCGCTTCCCTACGAGCAGTACTTC.

V gene TRBV6-4 combines with J gene TRBJ2-2; unclear D gene. V was cut by 4 bases and J by 6 bases, with 9 bases left in between. Germline CDR1 reads MRHNA; CDR2 reads SNTAGT. The length of the CDR3 is 13 residues. The chain's CDR3 is CASSGVPAGELFF. CDR3 coding DNA: TGTGCCAGCAGTGGAGTCCCGGCCGGGGAGCTGTTTTTT.

The chain carries TRBV6-5 and TRBJ2-2; a weak D match, TRBD2 (6 bases). The CDR3 extends over 15 amino acids. Trimming left V 2 bases short and J 5 bases short, with 12 bases between. CDR1 MNHEY and CDR2 SVGAGI come from the germline V gene. CDR3: CASSYAGTPTGELFF. CDR3 bases: TGTGCCAGCAGTTACGCCGGGACTCCTACCGGGGAGCTGTTTTTT.

The genes are TRBV7-2 and TRBJ2-1; D is unresolved. V shed 5 bases and J shed 9 bases, with 11 bases lying between them. The CDR3 consists of 12 residues. Germline CDR1 is SGHTA and CDR2 is FQGNSA. CDR3 residues: CASSKIRSEQFF. CDR3 nucleotide sequence: TGTGCCAGCAGCAAAATTAGAAGTGAGCAGTTCTTC.

The chain uses TRBV4-1 and TRBJ1-2; 10 nucleotides match TRBD1. The germline gives CDR1 MGHRA, CDR2 YSYEKL. CDR3 length: 14 amino acids. Losses at the gene ends were 1 base for V and 4 bases for J; bases not matched to a gene: 0. The CDR3 region has the DNA TGCGCCAGCAGCCAAGGGACAGGGGGCTATGGCTACACCTTC. This translates into CASSQGTGGYGYTF.

J is TRBJ2-5 and V is TRBV13; tentative D call: TRBD2 (6 bases). CDR1 PRHDT and CDR2 FYEKMQ come from the germline V gene (reference sequence). There are 17 residues in the CDR3. Trimming shortened V by 4 bases and J by 5 bases, and 23 bases separated the two germline ends. The CDR3 protein is CASSSSTGVNLTETQYF. CDR3 nucleotides: TGTGCCAGCAGCTCCTCTACGGGAGTAAATCTCACGGAGACCCAGTACTTC.

Worth noting for this clone: The same CDR3 is also encoded by other DNA sequences in this sample. The rearrangement links TRBV2 to TRBJ1-1; D unclear. Per germline, CDR1 SNHLY and CDR2 FYNNEI. The CDR3 extends over 14 amino acids. Deletions cut 4 bases from V and 1 base from J, with 10 bases between. The CDR3 bases are TGTGCCAGCAGTGCCCACAGACCGAACACTGAAGCTTTCTTT. Translating it yields CASSAHRPNTEAFF.

J is TRBJ2-5 and V is TRBV19; possibly TRBD2 for D (7 bases). Trimming stripped 1 base from V and 0 bases from J, with 12 bases between. The V gene's germline CDR1 is LNHDA and CDR2 SQIVND (reference sequence). The CDR3 runs to 16 residues. The CDR3 sequence: CASSIGGLADQETQYF. The CDR3 DNA sequence: TGTGCCAGTAGTATAGGGGGGCTAGCGGACCAAGAGACCCAGTACTTC.

The rearrangement links TRBV28 to TRBJ1-5; D is unclear. Germline CDR1 reads MDHEN; CDR2 reads SYDVKM. The V end was cut by 7 bases, the J end by 0 bases, with 16 bases between. This CDR3 is 16 amino acids long. As DNA, the CDR3 is TGTGCCAGCACTCCGGCGGGAGCGAATAGCAATCAGCCCCAGCATTTT. It yields the protein CASTPAGANSNQPQHF.

The V call is TRBV28, the J call TRBJ1-2; 11 bases map to TRBD1. CDR3 length: 16 amino acids. Germline trimming cut 4 bases from V and 0 bases from J; bases unmatched to any gene: 4. Looked up from germline, CDR1 is MDHEN and CDR2 is SYDVKM. For the CDR3, the DNA is TGTGCCAGCAGTTCCGGGACAGGGGGAGCTAACTATGGCTACACCTTC. Its protein is CASSSGTGGANYGYTF.

The chain recombines TRBV5-1 with TRBJ1-2, with TRBD1 identical over 8 bases. Germline CDR1 SGHRS, CDR2 YFSETQ. V was clipped by 5 bases and J by 7 bases; unmatched bases: 10. The CDR3 runs 14 residues. In DNA, the CDR3 is TGCGCCAGCAGGGACAGGGTGTCATCGGGTGGCTACACCTTC. Its translation: CASRDRVSSGGYTF.

V and J are TRBV10-1 and TRBJ2-3; D remains ambiguous. Per germline, CDR1 WNHNN and CDR2 SYGVQD (reference sequence). The V and J ends lost 0 bases and 5 bases respectively, with 9 bases between them. CDR3 size: 14 residues. The CDR3 nucleotides are TGCGCCAGCAGTGAGTCCCTGACTCTAGATACGCAGTATTTT. It translates to CASSESLTLDTQYF.

This chain uses TRBV4-1 with TRBJ2-5; 9 bases match TRBD1. The end of the DNA is better explained by TRBJ2-7, so the J call may be wrong. Germline V CDR1 and CDR2: MGHRA, YSYEKL. The CDR3 loop spans 15 amino acids. The chain's CDR3 is CASSQDPGQGYEQYF. The DNA of the CDR3 is TGCGCCAGCAGCCAGGACCCGGGACAGGGATACGAGCAGTACTTC.

V gene TRBV19 combines with J gene TRBJ1-4; D uncertain. CDR3 size: 15 residues. V gave up 1 base and J gave up 5 bases, with 11 bases separating them. Germline CDR1 is LNHDA and CDR2 is SQIVND (reference sequence). The CDR3 DNA follows: TGTGCCAGTAGTATAGTGGGAGCGATGAATGAAAAACTGTTTTTT. This encodes CASSIVGAMNEKLFF.

The J gene is TRBJ2-2, the V gene TRBV2, with 14 bases lining up with TRBD2. This CDR3 has 18 residues. Per germline, CDR1 SNHLY and CDR2 FYNNEI. V shed 8 bases, J shed 6 bases, and the junction held 14 bases outside the gene matches. The CDR3 protein is CASPSPGTSGSWSGELFF. CDR3 in DNA: TGTGCCAGCCCCTCCCCGGGGACTAGCGGGAGTTGGTCCGGGGAGCTGTTTTTT.

The chain employs TRBV5-1 and TRBJ2-5, with 9 bases matching TRBD2. CDR1 SGHRS and CDR2 YFSETQ come from the germline V gene. The CDR3 sequence is 16 residues long. V dropped 4 bases and J dropped 5; count of bases not matched to a gene: 12. The DNA of the CDR3 is TGCGCCAGCAGCCTGGTCGGCGGGGGGGCCGAGGAGACCCAGTACTTC. This sequence encodes CASSLVGGGAEETQYF.

The V gene is TRBV28, the J gene TRBJ2-2, with a possible D match to TRBD1 (5 bases). Deletions cut 2 bases from V and 5 bases from J, with 12 bases between. Germline V gene data show CDR1 as MDHEN and CDR2 as SYDVKM. The CDR3 covers 15 residues. The CDR3 sequence is CASSLSFAGTGELFF. CDR3 in DNA: TGTGCCAGCAGTTTAAGCTTTGCAGGGACCGGGGAGCTGTTTTTT.

The V gene is TRBV6-6, the J gene TRBJ1-5; 8 positions agree with TRBD1. Trimming took 1 base from V and 5 from J; bases not matched to a gene: 4. The germline CDR1 and CDR2 sequences are MNHNY and SVGAGI (reference sequence). This CDR3 has 15 residues. DNA for the CDR3: TGTGCCAGCAGTTACTTACAGGGGGAGGATCAGCCCCAGCATTTT. As protein: CASSYLQGEDQPQHF.

The table lists this clone with a few counts. The chain employs TRBV2 and TRBJ2-5; TRBD2 matches at 7 bases. The CDR3 is 15 residues long. The germline V gene has CDR1 SNHLY and CDR2 FYNNEI. V was pared by 7 bases and J by 1 base, with 9 bases of the junction left unmatched. CDR3 sequence reads: CASIRGSIVQETQYF. For the CDR3, the DNA is TGTGCCAGCATTCGCGGGAGTATCGTCCAAGAGACCCAGTACTTC. The variable domain in full, with the rest retrieved from reference TRBV2 and TRBJ2-5, is EPEVTQTPSHQVTQMGQEVILRCVPISNHLYFYWYRQILGQKVEFLVSFYNNEISEKSEIFDDQFSVERPDGSNFTLKIRSTKLEDSAMYFCASIRGSIVQETQYFGPGTRLLVL.

The CDR3 region is CASSPGTFGTEAFF. DNA for the CDR3: TGCGCCAGCAGCCCCGGGACATTCGGAACTGAAGCTTTCTTT. This chain joins TRBV5-1 and TRBJ1-1, with D tentatively TRBD1 (6 bases). The CDR3 totals 14 residues. Germline CDR1 is SGHRS and CDR2 is YFSETQ. Trimming cost V 4 bases and J 5 bases, with 15 bases left between them.